These T cell receptor beta chains were read from a single sample in a study of blood T cell repertoires in COVID-19. This table comes from immunoSEQ multiplex PCR, and its TCRdb copy is limited to in-frame clones, with some not included. The sample carries roughly 200,000 clones, around 85% recorded once. The sequencing sample was made of PBMCs or T cells enriched from blood (not recorded which). The receptors were sampled from a man between 40 and 49 years old who had recovered from COVID-19. CDR3s include the opening cysteine and the closing phenylalanine or tryptophan. D genes are given only for firm matches. For some rows the clone size is stated as once, few or many, or as a class when expanded; others skip it.

abundance	j_gene	d_gene	v_gene	CDR3nt	CDR3aa
-	TRBJ2-2	TRBD2	TRBV11-2	TGTGCCAGCAGCTTGCCCCGGGGGGGGCCTAACACCGGGGAGCTGTTTTTT	CASSLPRGGPNTGELFF
-	TRBJ2-1	-	TRBV6-5	TGTGCCAGCACCCTCCGGGGGTTCCACAATGAGCAGTTCTTC	CASTLRGFHNEQFF
-	TRBJ2-7	TRBD1	TRBV27	TGTGCCAGCGGGGGACAGCAACACTACGAGCAGTACTTC	CASGGQQHYEQYF
-	TRBJ1-5	TRBD1	TRBV28	TGTGCCAGCAGTTTATTGACAGGGGACGGGCAGCCCCAGCATTTT	CASSLLTGDGQPQHF
few	TRBJ2-1	-	TRBV20-1	TGCAGTGCTGGTCCGCGCAATGAGCAGTTCTTC	CSAGPRNEQFF
-	TRBJ1-6	-	TRBV3-1/TRBV3-2	TGTGCCAGCAGCCAAGAGGGCAGGAAATCACCCCTCCACTTT	CASSQEGRKSPLHF
-	TRBJ1-2	TRBD1	TRBV18	TGTGCCAGCTCCTCAGGACAGGCCCGGAGTTGGTATGGCTACACCTTC	CASSSGQARSWYGYTF
few	TRBJ1-3	-	TRBV7-9	TGTGCCAGCAGCGAGGACAGATCCCCTGGAAACACCATATATTTT	CASSEDRSPGNTIYF
-	TRBJ2-1	-	TRBV27	TGTGCCAGCAGTTTCCAGGACAATGAGCAGTTCTTC	CASSFQDNEQFF
-	TRBJ1-2	TRBD1	TRBV6-1	TGTGCCAGCAGTGAGTCGGGCGCGACAGGGGGCTACTATGGCTACACCTTC	CASSESGATGGYYGYTF
-	TRBJ2-3	TRBD2	TRBV15	TGTGCCACCAGCACCAGACTAGCGGGAAACACAGATACGCAGTATTTT	CATSTRLAGNTDTQYF
-	TRBJ1-6	TRBD1	TRBV28	TGTGCCAGCAGTCCCTCGACAGGGCCCCATTCACCCCTCCACTTT	CASSPSTGPHSPLHF
-	TRBJ1-5	-	TRBV19	TGTGCCAGTAGTACTGCGCATAGCAATCAGCCCCAGCATTTT	CASSTAHSNQPQHF
-	TRBJ1-1	TRBD1	TRBV24-1	TGTGCCACCAGTCGGTCAGGGGGAAACACTGAAGCTTTCTTT	CATSRSGGNTEAFF
-	TRBJ2-7	TRBD2	TRBV7-9	TGTGCCAGCAGGGAATTAGGGCTAGCGGGCCCCCTCATTTACGAGCAGTACTTC	CASRELGLAGPLIYEQYF
-	TRBJ2-3	-	TRBV19	TGTGCCAGTAGTATGAGGTCGGGCACAGATACGCAGTATTTT	CASSMRSGTDTQYF
-	TRBJ1-1	TRBD1	TRBV12-5	TGTGCTAGTGGTTTGGACCCTTCAGGGGGCGCCGACACTGAAGCTTTCTTT	CASGLDPSGGADTEAFF
-	TRBJ2-1	-	TRBV27	TGTGCCAGCAGTTTAGACTTAGGCTCCTACAATGAGCAGTTCTTC	CASSLDLGSYNEQFF
-	TRBJ1-2	-	TRBV9	TGTGCCAGCAGCGTAGATGGAGACTATGGCTACACCTTC	CASSVDGDYGYTF
-	TRBJ1-1	TRBD1	TRBV19	TGTGCCAGTTCGGGACTCGGACAGGGGAGTCTAGGCACTGAAGCTTTCTTT	CASSGLGQGSLGTEAFF
-	TRBJ2-1	-	TRBV4-1	TGCGCCAGCAGCCCTACGGTGGGAGCTGGTAATGAGCAGTTCTTC	CASSPTVGAGNEQFF
-	TRBJ2-2	TRBD1	TRBV10-1	TGCGCCACCTCGTTGCAGGGGGATCCCGGGGAGCTGTTTTTT	CATSLQGDPGELFF
-	TRBJ1-3	-	TRBV7-8	TGTGCCAGCAGCCCTAGGGCAGGGGCTTCAATCTCTGGAAACACCATATATTTT	CASSPRAGASISGNTIYF
-	TRBJ1-6	-	TRBV5-1	TGCGCCAGCAGCTTGGACATCGGAGAGAGCCGGATTCAAGGCCTCCACTTT	CASSLDIGESRIQGLHF
few	TRBJ2-7	TRBD1	TRBV5-6	TGTGCCAGCAGCAACGAATACAGGGGGAACTACGAGCAGTACTTC	CASSNEYRGNYEQYF
-	TRBJ1-4	TRBD1	TRBV19	TGTGCCAGTAGTCCATCGGGACAGTTGAATGAAAAACTGTTTTTT	CASSPSGQLNEKLFF
few	TRBJ2-7	-	TRBV9	TGTGCCAGCAGCGCAAAGACGGCGGCTTTTTCCTACGAGCAGTACTTC	CASSAKTAAFSYEQYF
-	TRBJ2-6	TRBD1	TRBV6-1	TGTGCCAGCAGTGAATGGGTGACAGGGGGCTCTGGGGCCAACGTCCTGACTTTC	CASSEWVTGGSGANVLTF
-	TRBJ1-5	TRBD1	TRBV5-1	TGCGCCTCCTCCACAGGGGCTAATCAGCCCCAGCATTTT	CASSTGANQPQHF
-	TRBJ2-7	TRBD1	TRBV5-4	TGTGCCAGCAGCGGGACAGGGGGCGCAGAGCAGTACTTC	CASSGTGGAEQYF
-	TRBJ1-1	-	TRBV4-1	TGCGCCAGCAGCCACCCCACGAGGAAGGGGGCTTTCTTT	CASSHPTRKGAFF
-	TRBJ2-6	TRBD1	TRBV10-3	TGTGCCATCAGTGAGTATCGGACAGGGGTTTCCATCTCTGGGGCCAACGTCCTGACTTTC	CAISEYRTGVSISGANVLTF
-	TRBJ2-3	TRBD1	TRBV13	TGTGCCAGCAGCGCAAGACAGGGGGGTACAGATACGCAGTATTTT	CASSARQGGTDTQYF
-	TRBJ1-5	TRBD1	TRBV29-1	TGCAGCGTCGGTGGGACAGGGGGACAGCCCCAGCATTTT	CSVGGTGGQPQHF
-	TRBJ1-1	-	TRBV5-1	TGCGCCAGCAGCTTCGGGGACTTAGAAGCTTTCTTT	CASSFGDLEAFF
-	TRBJ1-2	-	TRBV11-2	TGTGCCAGCAGCCCCTCCCGACACTCTAACTATGGCTACACCTTC	CASSPSRHSNYGYTF
-	TRBJ2-7	-	TRBV7-3	TGTGCCAGCAGTCCTGAAGCAGGCGTACCCTACGAGCAGTACTTC	CASSPEAGVPYEQYF
-	TRBJ1-4	-	TRBV9	TGTGCCAGCAGCGTAGATAAGGGGTCCCGTGGGGAACTGTTTTTT	CASSVDKGSRGELFF
-	TRBJ2-1	TRBD1	TRBV4-2	TGTGCCAGCAGCCAGCCCGGGACAGGGGCCTACAATGAGCAGTTCTTC	CASSQPGTGAYNEQFF
-	TRBJ2-3	-	TRBV18	TGTGCCAGCTCTCACGGAGATACGCAGTATTTT	CASSHGDTQYF
-	TRBJ1-5	-	TRBV7-9	TGTGCCAGCAGCTTAGGTCCGGGTCTTGGGCAGCCCCAGCATTTT	CASSLGPGLGQPQHF